This T cell receptor (beta chain) was recorded in a study of T cells after yellow fever vaccination (dated by TCRdb to the late 2010s). Broadly, across the study: The SMART-Seq v4 Ultra Low Input RNA kit was used to prepare libraries from fractions with low cell numbers. To follow T-cell clones before and after primary and booster YFV17D yellow fever vaccination, bulk TCR alpha and beta repertoires were sequenced over time. Two healthy male donors, one aged 18 to 30 and one aged 30 to 40 years, made up the cohort. Blood was drawn at multiple timepoints before and after primary and secondary immunization, with bulk PBMC replicates and cell subsets isolated. General conclusions and limits of the study: A small share of clonotypes was detected in both CD4 and CD8 compartments, with the overlap likely arising from convergent recombination. The secondary T-cell response was weaker than the primary response but faster, peaking on day 5 instead of day 15. After the booster, most of the clones that had expanded following primary vaccination were detected again (about 95% of CD4 and around 88% of CD8), which suggests that memory was broadly maintained. FACS-sorted repertoires could contain abundant contaminating clonotypes from the bulk population, so computational filtering was required. Because only two donors were included in the study, the extent to which the findings can be generalized is limited.

The CDR3, cysteine through phenylalanine, is 15 amino acids long. Of all the DNA, just the CDR3 is kept, 45 bases in frame from base 1. The CDR1 and CDR2 encoded by the germline V gene (reference sequence) are DFQATT and SNEGSKA. V is trimmed back by 6 bases and J by 0 bases, and the junction contains 5 bases that no gene match accounts for. TCR cDNA was synthesized by 5'RACE template switching, which introduced a universal primer site and unique molecular identifiers. Priming for cDNA synthesis came from both the TCR alpha and TCR beta constant segments. Libraries were amplified in two PCR steps, with sample barcodes and sequencing adapters added in the second step. Sequencing of libraries was performed on Illumina HiSeq 2500 (2x100 bp) or NovaSeq (2x150 bp). From the authors' description of their analysis: Demultiplexing of reads and collapsing into UMI consensus sequences were performed with MIGEC, and V(D)J alignment was carried out with MiXCR. Vaccine-responding clonotypes were defined with edgeR using replicate PBMC samples, requiring FDR below 0.01 and a log2 fold change above 5 up to day 15. Each bulk clonotype was labeled CD4 or CD8 based on which sequenced repertoire, CD4 or CD8, contained the clonotype at higher abundance. Using fastp at Q25 and MiXCR, TCRdb reprocessed the public reads and kept productive beta chains. Every CDR3 protein is listed once, alongside the most common genes and DNA of its rows. V and J calls and clone size were set by TCRdb, not the authors. A total of roughly 500,000 distinct CDR3 sequences appear in this sample, about 19% of them only once. The biggest ten clones account for 13% to 15% of the sample.

With respect to this clonotype: What this receptor recognizes is not known. Per-nucleotide qualities are absent, and no much larger clonotype sits a single base away.

The treatment or condition label here, explained by the study, means: live attenuated yellow fever vaccine strain. Two biological replicates of bulk PBMCs were collected at each blood-draw timepoint. A standard Ficoll-Paque protocol was used to isolate PBMCs from peripheral blood. RNA was extracted with TriZol from bulk PBMCs, CD4 and CD8 fractions, and dextramer-positive and dextramer-negative fractions. The sequence joins TRBV20-1 to TRBJ2-2, and TRBD2 aligns with 9 junction nucleotides. The sample consisted of PBMCs, taken 15 days after the yellow fever booster vaccination. The source is a man under 40 who received the YFV17D yellow fever vaccine. The CDR3: CSALLAGANTGELFF. The DNA sequence is given as TGCAGTGCGTTGTTAGCGGGGGCGAACACCGGGGAGCTGTTTTTT.